The rows below give T cell receptor beta chains drawn from one sample of a study of OX40 agonist ivuxolimab in advanced cancers. Sequencing was performed with immunoSEQ multiplex PCR; in TCRdb, only in-frame clones are kept and a portion is missing. The sample has approximately 81,000 clones, around nine tenths seen once. The source material was CD4+ or CD8+ T cells sorted from blood, sampled in a trial of the OX40 agonist ivuxolimab. The receptors stem from an adult with an advanced solid tumor such as melanoma, head and neck, liver or kidney cancer. Each CDR3 is given with its conserved first and last residue. The order of the fields is J gene, V gene, CDR3 length, clone size, D gene, CDR3 DNA, CDR3 protein. A D gene is named only where the DNA matches it firmly. The size of a clone is reported for some rows only, either as once, few or many, or as a class for expanded clones.

TRBJ1-3	TRBV2	14	.	.	TGTGCCAGCAGAGAGAGAGGATCTGGAAACACCATATATTTT	CASRERGSGNTIYF
TRBJ2-1	TRBV15	14	.	TRBD1	TGTGCCACCAGTCCCGAGAGGGGGCACAATGAGCAGTTCTTC	CATSPERGHNEQFF
TRBJ2-7	TRBV6-5	13	.	.	TGTGCCAGCAGTTCATTTGGCTCACGGGAGCAGTACTTC	CASSSFGSREQYF
TRBJ2-5	TRBV6-6	12	.	.	TGTGCCAGCAAAGGACCCTTCGGGACCCAGTACTTC	CASKGPFGTQYF
TRBJ2-7	TRBV20-1	11	.	.	TGCAGTGCTAGAGATGGGCGGGGGCAGTACTTC	CSARDGRGQYF
TRBJ2-3	TRBV5-6	14	.	.	TGTGCCAGCAGTCGATTCGATTTCTCAGATACGCAGTATTTT	CASSRFDFSDTQYF
TRBJ1-4	TRBV27	14	.	.	TGTGCCAGCAGTTTATACAGATTTAATGAAAAACTGTTTTTT	CASSLYRFNEKLFF
TRBJ1-5	TRBV19	16	.	.	TGTGCCAGTAGTAATAACAGGATCCTGTCAAATCAGCCCCAGCATTTT	CASSNNRILSNQPQHF
TRBJ2-3	TRBV7-3	17	.	TRBD1	TGTGCCAGCAGCTTAACCCCAGACAGGGGAGGCACAGATACGCAGTATTTT	CASSLTPDRGGTDTQYF
TRBJ2-7	TRBV4-3	13	.	TRBD1	TGCGCCAGCAGCCCTGGACAGGGCTGGGTGCAGTACTTC	CASSPGQGWVQYF
TRBJ2-1	TRBV5-1	16	.	.	TGCGCCAGCAGCTTTAGGGGTAGGGGGGACTTCAATGAGCAGTTCTTC	CASSFRGRGDFNEQFF
TRBJ1-4	TRBV4-3	14	.	TRBD1	TGCGCCAGCAGCCAATGGACAGGGTCGGAAAAACTGTTTTTT	CASSQWTGSEKLFF
TRBJ2-2	TRBV18	15	few	TRBD1	TGTGCCAGCTCACCGGGACAGGGGGCGCCTGGGGAGCTGTTTTTT	CASSPGQGAPGELFF
TRBJ2-2	TRBV2	15	.	TRBD1	TGTGCCAGCAGTGGGACAGGGGGCAGAGCCGGGGAGCTGTTTTTT	CASSGTGGRAGELFF
TRBJ2-3	TRBV14	16	.	TRBD2	TGTGCCAGCAGCCAGTTTAGCGGGGGGCCTGCAGATACGCAGTATTTT	CASSQFSGGPADTQYF
TRBJ2-2	TRBV7-3	11	.	.	TGTGCCAGCAGCGCAGGGGGGGAGCTGTTTTTT	CASSAGGELFF
TRBJ2-2	TRBV18	16	.	TRBD1	TGTGCCAGCTCACCTCTAAGACAGGGGAGGACCGGGGAGCTGTTTTTT	CASSPLRQGRTGELFF
TRBJ2-7	TRBV4-3	14	.	.	TGCGCCAGCAGCCAAGAATACAGCCGGTACGAGCAGTACTTC	CASSQEYSRYEQYF
TRBJ1-1	TRBV10-3	12	.	.	TGTGCCATCAGGACAATGAACACTGAAGCTTTCTTT	CAIRTMNTEAFF
TRBJ1-5	TRBV7-9	15	once	TRBD1	TGTGCCAGCAGCGAGACGGACAGGCCCAATCAGCCCCAGCATTTT	CASSETDRPNQPQHF
TRBJ1-5	TRBV21-1	17	.	.	TGTGCCAGCAGCAAAGATTCGTTTCGAGGGATGAGTCAGCCCCAGCATTTT	CASSKDSFRGMSQPQHF
TRBJ2-1	TRBV6-5	14	.	.	TGTGCCAGCAGCAGACGGGCCCTTTACAATGAGCAGTTCTTC	CASSRRALYNEQFF
TRBJ1-4	TRBV9	15	once	.	TGTGCCAGCAGCCCCTCCGGGACTCCTAATGAAAAACTGTTTTTT	CASSPSGTPNEKLFF
TRBJ2-1	TRBV7-2	15	.	TRBD2	TGTGCCAGCAGCTTAGGGACTAGCGGCTACAATGAGCAGTTCTTC	CASSLGTSGYNEQFF
TRBJ2-3	TRBV11-1	14	.	.	TGTGCCAGCAGCTTAGCTAGGCACACAGATACGCAGTATTTT	CASSLARHTDTQYF
TRBJ2-7	TRBV10-3	12	.	.	TGTGCCATCACGAGAGGGAAGGACGAGCAGTACTTC	CAITRGKDEQYF
TRBJ2-1	TRBV7-6	14	.	.	TGTGCCAGCAGCTCCCGTTCAACCGGTAATGAGCAGTTCTTC	CASSSRSTGNEQFF
TRBJ1-4	TRBV29-1	13	.	.	TGCAGCGTTATCAGATCAACTAATGAAAAACTGTTTTTT	CSVIRSTNEKLFF
TRBJ2-1	TRBV5-8	16	.	.	TGTGCCAGCAGCTTGGAGACTTTGAGCTCCTACAATGAGCAGTTCTTC	CASSLETLSSYNEQFF
TRBJ1-1	TRBV5-1	14	.	.	TGCGCCAGCAGCTTAGGGGCTCTGAACACTGAAGCTTTCTTT	CASSLGALNTEAFF
TRBJ1-5	TRBV4-1	14	.	.	TGCGCCAGCAGCCAAGAATTCCGCAATCAGCCCCAGCATTTT	CASSQEFRNQPQHF
TRBJ1-2	TRBV9	17	.	TRBD1	TGTGCCAGCAGCCCCGGAACCCTGGACAGGGGATCCTATGGCTACACCTTC	CASSPGTLDRGSYGYTF
TRBJ1-4	TRBV4-3	15	.	.	TGCGCCAGCAGCCAAGATTGGGTCTCTAATGAAAAACTGTTTTTT	CASSQDWVSNEKLFF
TRBJ2-3	TRBV5-6	16	medium-sized	.	TGTGCCAGCAGCCCCTGGACCTCGGGGGGCACAGATACGCAGTATTTT	CASSPWTSGGTDTQYF
TRBJ2-5	TRBV9	15	.	TRBD1	TGTGCCAGCAGCCCTGGGACAGGGGGCGGAGAGACCCAGTACTTC	CASSPGTGGGETQYF
TRBJ2-7	TRBV7-9	13	.	.	TGTGCCAGCAGCTTAGACACCCGCTACGAGCAGTACTTC	CASSLDTRYEQYF
TRBJ2-5	TRBV5-1	12	.	.	TGCGCCAGCACGGATTACTTTGAGACCCAGTACTTC	CASTDYFETQYF
TRBJ2-6	TRBV7-3	15	.	.	TGTGCCAGCAGCTTGGCGACCCCTGGGGCCAACGTCCTGACTTTC	CASSLATPGANVLTF
TRBJ1-1	TRBV10-3	13	.	.	TGTGCCATCAGTGAGTCCAGGGACACTGAAGCTTTCTTT	CAISESRDTEAFF
TRBJ2-3	TRBV7-3	15	.	.	TGTGCCAGCACTGGGGGGCCCGGGAGAGCAGATACGCAGTATTTT	CASTGGPGRADTQYF
TRBJ2-1	TRBV5-4	18	.	TRBD2	TGTGCCAGCAGCCGACTAGCGGGGGCCCTACCCTCCTACAATGAGCAGTTCTTC	CASSRLAGALPSYNEQFF
TRBJ2-6	TRBV6-1	18	.	TRBD1	TGTGCCAGCAGTGAAGTATGGCAGGGGGCAATTGGGGCCAACGTCCTGACTTTC	CASSEVWQGAIGANVLTF
TRBJ2-5	TRBV9	13	.	.	TGTGCCAGCAGCGTAGGCCCTTCTGGGAGCCAGTACTTC	CASSVGPSGSQYF
TRBJ2-3	TRBV7-9	15	.	.	TGTGCCAGCAGCTTGGGGGGGACAGCTACAGATACGCAGTATTTT	CASSLGGTATDTQYF
TRBJ2-3	TRBV5-1	16	.	TRBD2	TGCGCCAGCAGCCTAGGACTAGCCGGGTCAGGGGATACGCAGTATTTT	CASSLGLAGSGDTQYF
TRBJ1-5	TRBV6-6	13	.	.	TGTGCCAGCTCCGGGGGCAGCAATCAGCCCCAGCATTTT	CASSGGSNQPQHF
TRBJ2-2	TRBV6-6	15	.	.	TGTGCCAGCAGCAGACCGACAGCGAACACCGGGGAGCTGTTTTTT	CASSRPTANTGELFF
TRBJ2-5	TRBV5-1	14	.	TRBD2	TGCGCCAGCAGCCCGGGGGGGATGGGGGAGACCCAGTACTTC	CASSPGGMGETQYF
TRBJ1-4	TRBV5-1	14	once	.	TGCGCCAGCAGCCCCTCCGTGGGGGCGGAAAAACTGTTTTTT	CASSPSVGAEKLFF
TRBJ2-1	TRBV7-2	13	.	.	TGTGCCAGCAGCTTTGGTCAGGGGAATGAGCAGTTCTTC	CASSFGQGNEQFF
TRBJ2-7	TRBV7-3	12	.	.	TGTGCCAGCAGCTTCGCCTCCTACGAGCAGTACTTC	CASSFASYEQYF